The 15 T cell receptor beta chains listed next were all sequenced from one sample in a study of cytomegalovirus exposure and HLA in healthy donors. The PCR contained 60 Vbeta and 13 Jbeta primers. The repertoire was sequenced with immunoSEQ multiplex PCR; TCRdb's copy has only in-frame clones and lacks some. Altogether some 190,000 clones are present, 77% being singletons, with the ten largest covering 1.4% to 1.5%. The sequencing sample was made of PBMCs. These receptors came from a man aged 18 to 35 in good health and CMV-seronegative.

This chain uses TRBV6-5 with TRBJ1-1, with a tentative D call TRBD1 (6 bases). The CDR3 length is 14 residues. V was trimmed by 6 bases and J by 0 bases, leaving 11 bases between them. Germline V gene sequence: CDR1 MNHEY, CDR2 SVGAGI. CDR3 in amino acids: CASRRGQLNTEAFF. The CDR3 DNA is TGTGCCAGCAGACGAGGACAGTTGAACACTGAAGCTTTCTTT.

V is TRBV27 and J is TRBJ2-7, with a weak D call TRBD1 (6 bases). The CDR3 contains 12 residues. The germline V gene encodes CDR1 MNHEY and CDR2 SMNVEV (reference sequence). V lost 7 bases, J lost 4 bases, and 11 bases lay in between. The CDR3 nucleotides are TGTGCCAGCATGGGGGCCGGGTACGAGCAGTACTTC. Translated, it gives CASMGAGYEQYF.

The rearrangement links TRBV5-1 to TRBJ2-3; 13 bases map to TRBD2. The J segment lost 0 bases and the V segment lost 1 base, leaving 11 bases of the junction unmatched. The CDR3 extends over 20 amino acids. From germline, CDR1 is SGHRS and CDR2 YFSETQ. In DNA form, the CDR3 reads TGCGCCAGCAGCTTGATAACTAGCGGGAGGGCAGGAACTAGCACAGATACGCAGTATTTT. Amino acids: CASSLITSGRAGTSTDTQYF.

The V and J genes are TRBV11-1 and TRBJ2-7, with D unresolved. V lost 1 base, J lost 6 bases, and 10 bases lay in between. CDR1 and CDR2 from the germline V gene are SGHAT and FQDESV (reference sequence). The CDR3 is made up of 13 amino acids. The CDR3 here is CASSLVRASEQYF. The CDR3 DNA reads TGTGCCAGCAGCTTAGTAAGAGCCTCCGAGCAGTACTTC.

The chain combines TRBV7-8 with TRBJ1-1; no clear D gene. The CDR3 runs 14 residues. V lost 1 base and J lost 2, with 8 bases in between. The V gene's germline CDR1 is SGHVS and CDR2 FQNEAQ. The CDR3 DNA follows: TGTGCCAGCAGCTTAGACTCCTTCAACACTGAAGCTTTCTTT. It is translated as CASSLDSFNTEAFF.

This rearrangement joins TRBV4-1 to TRBJ2-4; 8 bases are shared with TRBD2. V lost 1 base and J lost 3; bases outside the gene matches: 8. This CDR3 comprises 17 residues. Germline CDR1 MGHRA, CDR2 YSYEKL. CDR3 nucleotide sequence: TGCGCCAGCAGCCAAGCCACGGGAGGGTTCGTCAAAAACATTCAGTACTTC. The encoded protein is CASSQATGGFVKNIQYF.

The J gene is TRBJ1-5, the V gene TRBV15, with a weak D call TRBD1 (5 bases). CDR3 length: 15 residues. The germline V and J ends were trimmed by 4 bases and 10 bases, with 20 bases remaining between them. In germline, CDR1 is LNHNV, CDR2 YYDKDF (reference sequence). CDR3 protein: CATSTKWGPHGPQHF. The CDR3 DNA is TGTGCCACCAGCACAAAGTGGGGCCCCCACGGTCCCCAGCATTTT. Full variable domain (missing parts from reference TRBV15 and TRBJ1-5): DAMVIQNPRYQVTQFGKPVTLSCSQTLNHNVMYWYQQKSSQAPKLLFHYYDKDFNNEADTPDNFQSRRPNTSFCFLDIRSPGLGDTAMYLCATSTKWGPHGPQHFGDGTRLSIL.

The V gene is TRBV30, the J gene TRBJ1-2; 7 positions agree with TRBD1. Germline V CDR1 and CDR2: GTSNPN, SVGIG (reference sequence). V gave up 0 bases and J gave up 6 bases; unmatched junction bases: 10. CDR3 length: 15 amino acids. The CDR3 is CAWSVLVGQGDGYTF. The CDR3 bases are TGTGCCTGGAGTGTACTGGTGGGCCAGGGGGATGGCTACACCTTC.

The sample holds a few counts of this clone. This sequence joins TRBV19 and TRBJ1-1; tentative D call: TRBD1 (5 bases). Trimming removed 3 bases at V and 1 base at J, with 12 bases between. Germline CDR1 LNHDA, CDR2 SQIVND (reference sequence). CDR3 length: 15 residues. The chain's CDR3 is CASSMQGRTNTEAFF. Written as DNA, the CDR3 is TGTGCCAGTAGTATGCAGGGTAGAACGAACACTGAAGCTTTCTTT.

The chain employs TRBV4-3 and TRBJ2-1, with D possibly matching TRBD1 (7 bases). This CDR3 comprises 16 residues. Trimming cost V 0 bases and J 4 bases, with 13 bases left between them. The germline V gene encodes CDR1 LGHNA and CDR2 YSLEER. The chain's CDR3 is CASSQDGAGGYNEQFF. In DNA form, the CDR3 reads TGCGCCAGCAGCCAAGATGGTGCAGGGGGGTACAATGAGCAGTTCTTC.

J is TRBJ2-3 and V is TRBV30; D unclear. Between the trimmed V and J ends, which lost 0 bases and 3 bases, there was a span of 10 bases. CDR3 length: 14 residues. Germline CDR1 is GTSNPN and CDR2 is SVGIG (reference sequence). In DNA, the CDR3 is TGTGCCTGGAGTGTAGGCAGGTTGACAGATACGCAGTATTTT. Amino acid sequence: CAWSVGRLTDTQYF.

The chain joins TRBV11-1 to TRBJ1-2, with TRBD1 identical over 9 bases. After removal of 5 bases from V and 8 bases from J, the junction contained 9 bases not matched to a gene. Germline V gene lookup returns CDR1 SGHAT and CDR2 FQDESV (reference sequence). The CDR3 consists of 14 residues. The CDR3 nucleotides read TGTGCCAGCAGCCCGAAAAGGACAGGGGTGGGCTACACCTTC. Protein: CASSPKRTGVGYTF.

The CDR3 spells CASSFGSPRGYEQYF. The DNA of the CDR3 is TGTGCCAGCAGCTTCGGGTCGCCTCGAGGGTACGAGCAGTACTTC. This chain joins TRBV5-5 and TRBJ2-7; TRBD2 might be the D (5 bases). This CDR3 contains 15 residues. V lost 2 bases and J lost 4, with 16 bases in between. From germline, CDR1 is SGHKS and CDR2 YYEKEE (reference sequence).

The rearrangement uses TRBV9 and TRBJ2-5, with 12 bases aligning to TRBD2. CDR1 SGDLS and CDR2 YYNGEE come from the germline V gene. J gave up 2 bases and V 4 bases, and 12 bases lay outside the gene matches. The CDR3 has 18 residues. CDR3 amino acids: CASSPDIRLAGDQETQYF. The CDR3, as DNA: TGTGCCAGCAGCCCGGATATTCGACTAGCGGGGGATCAAGAGACCCAGTACTTC. Full variable domain (missing parts from reference TRBV9 and TRBJ2-5): DSGVTQTPKHLITATGQRVTLRCSPRSGDLSVYWYQQSLDQGLQFLIQYYNGEERAKGNILERFSAQQFPDLHSELNLSSLELGDSALYFCASSPDIRLAGDQETQYFGPGTRLLVL.

This sequence joins TRBV21-1 and TRBJ1-5; whether TRBD1, the table's D call, matches the DNA was not checked. TRBV21-1 is labeled a pseudogene. The CDR3 is 16 residues long. This chain's CDR3 is CASQTGTGGNNQPQHF. The CDR3 bases are TGTGCCAGCCAAACAGGTACAGGGGGCAACAATCAGCCCCAGCATTTT.